A single sample gave rise to the 24 T cell receptor beta chains below, sequenced in a study of cytomegalovirus exposure and HLA in healthy donors. Amplification used 60 Vbeta primers and 13 Jbeta primers. TCRdb's table, derived via immunoSEQ multiplex PCR, lists solely in-frame clones and lacks some. Altogether roughly 110,000 clones are present, roughly four fifths being singletons, with the ten largest covering 1.6%. The sequencing sample was made of PBMCs. All receptors derive from a man aged 50 or older in good health and CMV-seronegative.

This chain uses TRBV7-2 with TRBJ1-2; a weak D match, TRBD1 (6 bases). Trimming stripped 5 bases from V and 4 bases from J, with 17 bases between. Germline assignment: CDR1 SGHTA and CDR2 FQGNSA. There are 15 residues in the CDR3. The CDR3 loop is CASSLDVQGLYGYTF. The CDR3 DNA is TGTGCCAGCAGCCTGGACGTTCAGGGGCTCTATGGCTACACCTTC.

In DNA form, the CDR3 reads TGTGCCAGCAGTTATGGGAATGGACAGTCCAGAGGCTACACCTTC. Its translation is CASSYGNGQSRGYTF. V usage is TRBV6-5 and J usage is TRBJ1-2; weak D call: TRBD1 (6 bases). The germline V and J ends were trimmed by 3 bases and 8 bases, with 19 bases remaining between them. CDR3 size: 15 residues. Germline CDR1 and CDR2: MNHEY and SVGAGI.

The CDR3 region has the DNA TGTGCCAGCAGCCGTTTGGAGACCCAGTACTTC. Amino acids: CASSRLETQYF. The chain couples TRBV5-6 to TRBJ2-5; D unresolved. The ends were cut back, 4 bases at V and 5 bases at J, with 6 bases in the middle. CDR3 length: 11 amino acids. CDR1 and CDR2 from the germline V gene are SGHDT and YYEEEE. Using reference TRBV5-6 and TRBJ2-5 for the parts outside the CDR3, the full variable domain is DAGVTQSPTHLIKTRGQQVTLRCSPKSGHDTVSWYQQALGQGPQFIFQYYEEEERQRGNFPDRFSGHQFPNYSSELNVNALLLGDSALYLCASSRLETQYFGPGTRLLVL.

The chain links TRBV4-1 to TRBJ2-2; 7 positions match TRBD1. The CDR3 sequence is 21 residues long. V was clipped by 0 bases and J by 3 bases; unmatched bases: 19. In germline, CDR1 is MGHRA, CDR2 YSYEKL. Written as DNA, the CDR3 is TGCGCCAGCAGCCAAGATTCGTCCCTGGCAGGGGGAAGGTTGGACACCGGGGAGCTGTTTTTT. Its translation: CASSQDSSLAGGRLDTGELFF.

This clone was found once. The chain recombines TRBV6-1 with TRBJ1-2; D gene uncertain. Germline assignment: CDR1 MNHNS and CDR2 SASEGT. The CDR3 is 11 residues long. The germline V and J ends were trimmed by 5 bases and 5 bases, with 6 bases remaining between them. The CDR3 protein is CASSPGYGYTF. As DNA, the CDR3 is TGTGCCAGCAGTCCCGGTTATGGCTACACCTTC.

This chain links TRBV4-2 with TRBJ2-3; 8 bases agree with TRBD2. Germline V lookup: CDR1 LGHNA, CDR2 YNFKEQ. This CDR3 region has 13 residues. V shed 8 bases, J shed 3 bases, and the junction held 4 bases outside the gene matches. This chain's CDR3 is CASRAGGTDTQYF. CDR3 nucleotides: TGTGCCAGCCGGGCGGGGGGTACAGATACGCAGTATTTT.

The chain couples TRBV6-5 to TRBJ1-1; D might be TRBD1 (5 bases). This CDR3 is 15 amino acids long. Germline V gives CDR1 MNHEY, CDR2 SVGAGI. Trimming took off 0 bases at V and 2 bases at J, with 10 bases between the two ends. The CDR3 reads CASSYSDSRNTEAFF. CDR3 nucleotides: TGTGCCAGCAGTTACTCCGACAGTCGTAACACTGAAGCTTTCTTT.

The J gene is TRBJ2-4, the V gene TRBV5-4, with D possibly being TRBD1 (6 bases). With 4 bases removed from V and 5 bases from J, the gap between germline ends came to 16 bases. From germline, CDR1 is SGHNT and CDR2 YYREEE (reference sequence). The CDR3 runs 15 residues. CDR3 DNA: TGTGCCAGCAGCGTCGTGGGGGACACCGAAAACATTCAGTACTTC. This codes for CASSVVGDTENIQYF.

The chain employs TRBV7-2 and TRBJ1-2; D gene unclear. Germline V gene sequence: CDR1 SGHTA, CDR2 FQGNSA. The CDR3 loop spans 14 amino acids. The ends were cut back, 2 bases at V and 8 bases at J, with 15 bases in the middle. CDR3 protein: CASSLSTRTGGYTF. The CDR3 region has the DNA TGTGCCAGCAGCTTATCTACCCGGACGGGGGGCTACACCTTC.

The chain is built from TRBV6-4 and TRBJ2-1; D might be TRBD2 (5 bases). V shed 2 bases and J shed 11 bases, with 10 bases lying between them. From germline, CDR1 is MRHNA and CDR2 SNTAGT. This CDR3 has 12 residues. The CDR3: CASSDPTRKQFF. CDR3 bases: TGTGCCAGCAGTGACCCTACTAGAAAGCAGTTCTTC.

This clone occurred once. V is TRBV14 and J is TRBJ1-1; a weak D match, TRBD1 (5 bases). V lost 0 bases and J lost 5, with 7 bases in between. This CDR3 region has 13 residues. The germline CDR1 and CDR2 sequences are SGHDN and FVKESK. The CDR3 here is CASSQEQVTEAFF. CDR3 nucleotides: TGTGCCAGCAGCCAAGAACAGGTAACTGAAGCTTTCTTT.

This clone came up a few times. The chain is built from TRBV7-2 and TRBJ1-4; 9 bases align to TRBD1. The CDR3 contains 15 residues. The J segment lost 4 bases and the V segment lost 4 bases, leaving 4 bases of the junction unmatched. Germline loops: CDR1 SGHTA, CDR2 FQGNSA. The CDR3 region is CASSSGTGLNEKLFF. CDR3 sequence (DNA): TGTGCCAGCAGCTCGGGGACAGGGCTTAATGAAAAACTGTTTTTT.

The V gene is TRBV9, the J gene TRBJ1-1, with TRBD1 matching over 8 bases. Germline CDR1 and CDR2: SGDLS and YYNGEE. V shed 4 bases and J 6 bases; nucleotides not matched to a gene: 11. The CDR3 extends over 15 amino acids. Here the CDR3 reads CASSSLTGVRAEAFF. The CDR3 DNA sequence: TGTGCCAGCAGCTCGTTGACAGGGGTCCGTGCTGAAGCTTTCTTT.

V and J are TRBV12-5 and TRBJ1-5; 8 bases match TRBD1. From germline, CDR1 is LGHNT and CDR2 FRNRAP. The V segment lost 1 base and the J segment 1 base; nucleotides outside the gene matches: 3. This CDR3 is built from 16 residues. The CDR3 nucleotides are TGTGCTAGTGGTTTGGCAGGACAGGGCAGCAATCAGCCCCAGCATTTT. It specifies CASGLAGQGSNQPQHF. Complete variable domain (other parts from reference TRBV12-5 and TRBJ1-5): DARVTQTPRHKVTEMGQEVTMRCQPILGHNTVFWYRQTMMQGLELLAYFRNRAPLDDSGMPKDRFSAEMPDATLATLKIQPSEPRDSAVYFCASGLAGQGSNQPQHFGDGTRLSIL.

V is TRBV28 and J is TRBJ1-5, with TRBD1 as a possible D gene (6 bases). The germline gives CDR1 MDHEN, CDR2 SYDVKM. The V gene lost 7 bases and the J gene lost 3 bases, with 13 bases spanning the gap. The CDR3 spans 14 residues. The CDR3: CASKLTGPNQPQHF. CDR3 nucleotide sequence: TGTGCCAGCAAACTAACAGGGCCCAATCAGCCCCAGCATTTT.

The rearrangement uses TRBV9 and TRBJ1-2, with no clear D. This CDR3 region has 16 residues. CDR1 and CDR2 from the germline V gene are SGDLS and YYNGEE. Trimming stripped 5 bases from V and 3 bases from J, with 20 bases between. The CDR3 is CASSLTPGGLDYGYTF. CDR3 DNA: TGTGCCAGCAGTCTGACCCCCGGAGGCTTAGACTATGGCTACACCTTC.

The chain uses TRBV7-8 and TRBJ1-1; D is undetermined. Trimming took 0 bases from V and 1 from J, leaving 6 bases between them. Germline V gene sequence: CDR1 SGHVS, CDR2 FQNEAQ. This CDR3 spans 14 amino acids. CDR3 DNA sequence: TGTGCCAGCAGCTTAGCAGGAGCGAACACTGAAGCTTTCTTT. Its protein is CASSLAGANTEAFF.

The V gene is TRBV9, the J gene TRBJ1-2; maybe TRBD1 (6 bases). V was clipped by 7 bases and J by 4 bases, with 17 bases between them. Germline CDR1 SGDLS, CDR2 YYNGEE. CDR3 size: 14 residues. The CDR3 nucleotides are TGTGCCAGCGGTGACAGGAGAAACGGCTATGGCTACACCTTC. Translated, it gives CASGDRRNGYGYTF. Full variable domain (missing parts from reference TRBV9 and TRBJ1-2): DSGVTQTPKHLITATGQRVTLRCSPRSGDLSVYWYQQSLDQGLQFLIQYYNGEERAKGNILERFSAQQFPDLHSELNLSSLELGDSALYFCASGDRRNGYGYTFGSGTRLTVV.

V and J are TRBV5-8 and TRBJ1-5; possible D gene TRBD1, 5 bases. The V end was cut by 5 bases, the J end by 5 bases, with 17 bases between. The germline CDR1 and CDR2 sequences are SGHTS and YDEGEE. The CDR3 is made up of 15 amino acids. As DNA, the CDR3 is TGTGCCAGCAGAAAACAGACAGCCAGCGATCAGCCCCAGCATTTT. Protein sequence: CASRKQTASDQPQHF. The variable domain in full, with the rest retrieved from reference TRBV5-8 and TRBJ1-5, is EAGVTQSPTHLIKTRGQQATLRCSPISGHTSVYWYQQALGLGLQFLLWYDEGEERNRGNFPPRFSGRQFPNYSSELNVNALELEDSALYLCASRKQTASDQPQHFGDGTRLSIL.

The CDR3 nucleotides read TGTGCCACCAGCCTGAATCCGGGGGGTCAGCCCCAGCATTTT. Protein product: CATSLNPGGQPQHF. This chain links TRBV15 with TRBJ1-5, with D perhaps TRBD1 (5 bases). The CDR3 contains 14 residues. V was shortened by 5 bases and J by 6 bases, with 14 bases between the two germline ends. Germline V gene lookup returns CDR1 LNHNV and CDR2 YYDKDF (reference sequence).

V gene TRBV15 combines with J gene TRBJ2-3, with 10 bases lining up with TRBD1. V lost 0 bases and J lost 5; bases outside the gene matches: 5. The CDR3 extends over 16 amino acids. Germline V gene lookup returns CDR1 LNHNV and CDR2 YYDKDF (reference sequence). In DNA form, the CDR3 reads TGTGCCACCAGCAGAGATTGGGGACAGGGGCTAGATACGCAGTATTTT. Amino acids: CATSRDWGQGLDTQYF.

J is TRBJ2-1 and V is TRBV11-3; 8 positions agree with TRBD1. This CDR3 region has 18 residues. Germline CDR1 SGHNT, CDR2 YENEEA. With 5 bases clipped from V and 1 base from J, the junction kept 13 bases outside the gene matches. The CDR3 protein is CASSHRGPGGSSYNEQFF. DNA for the CDR3: TGTGCCAGCAGCCATAGGGGACCAGGGGGCTCTTCCTACAATGAGCAGTTCTTC. Looking up the rest from reference TRBV11-3 and TRBJ2-1 gives the full variable domain: EAGVVQSPRYKIIEKKQPVAFWCNPISGHNTLYWYLQNLGQGPELLIRYENEEAVDDSQLPKDRFSAERLKGVDSTLKIQPAELGDSAVYLCASSHRGPGGSSYNEQFFGPGTRLTVL.

This clone was counted a few times. The J gene is TRBJ1-6, the V gene TRBV5-5, with TRBD1 identical over 10 bases. The CDR3 is 14 residues long. Germline V lookup: CDR1 SGHKS, CDR2 YYEKEE (reference sequence). Trimming removed 2 bases from V and 8 bases from J; junction bases left unmatched: 1. CDR3 sequence: CASSFGQGDSPLHF. CDR3 sequence (DNA): TGTGCCAGCAGCTTCGGACAGGGGGATTCACCCCTCCACTTT.

The chain combines TRBV9 with TRBJ1-5; 9 nucleotides match TRBD1. The CDR3 spans 15 residues. V was pared by 0 bases and J by 3 bases, with 1 base of the junction left unmatched. Germline values: CDR1 SGDLS, CDR2 YYNGEE. CDR3 region: CASSVGDRVNQPQHF. The DNA for the CDR3 is TGTGCCAGCAGCGTAGGGGACAGGGTCAATCAGCCCCAGCATTTT.